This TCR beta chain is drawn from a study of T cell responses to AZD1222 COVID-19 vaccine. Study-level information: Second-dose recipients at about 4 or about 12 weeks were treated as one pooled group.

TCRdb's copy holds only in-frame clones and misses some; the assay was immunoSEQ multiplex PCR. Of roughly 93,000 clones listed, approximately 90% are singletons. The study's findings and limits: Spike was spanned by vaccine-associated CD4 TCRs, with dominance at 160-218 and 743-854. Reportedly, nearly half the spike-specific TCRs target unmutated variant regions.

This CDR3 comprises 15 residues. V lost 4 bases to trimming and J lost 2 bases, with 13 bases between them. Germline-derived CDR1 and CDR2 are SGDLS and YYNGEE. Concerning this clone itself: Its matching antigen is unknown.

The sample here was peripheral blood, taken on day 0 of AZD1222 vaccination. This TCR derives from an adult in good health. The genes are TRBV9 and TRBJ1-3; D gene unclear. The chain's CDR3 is CASSPPPGAGNTIYF. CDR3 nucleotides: TGTGCCAGCAGCCCTCCCCCAGGTGCTGGAAACACCATATATTTT.